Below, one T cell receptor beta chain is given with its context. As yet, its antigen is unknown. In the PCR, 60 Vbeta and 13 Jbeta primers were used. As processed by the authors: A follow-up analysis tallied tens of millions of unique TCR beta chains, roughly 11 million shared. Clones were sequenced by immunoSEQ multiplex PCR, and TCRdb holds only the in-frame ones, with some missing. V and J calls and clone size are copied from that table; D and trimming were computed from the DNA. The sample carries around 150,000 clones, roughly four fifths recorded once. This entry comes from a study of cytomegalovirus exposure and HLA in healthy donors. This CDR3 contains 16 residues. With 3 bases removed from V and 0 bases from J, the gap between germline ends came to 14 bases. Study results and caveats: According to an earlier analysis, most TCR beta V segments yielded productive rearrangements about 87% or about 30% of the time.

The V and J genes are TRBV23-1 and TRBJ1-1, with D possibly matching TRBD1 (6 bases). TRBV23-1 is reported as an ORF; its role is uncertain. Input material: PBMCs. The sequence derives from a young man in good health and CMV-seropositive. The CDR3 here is CASSHHRVQMNTEAFF. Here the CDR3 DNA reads TGCGCCAGCAGTCATCACAGGGTACAGATGAACACTGAAGCTTTCTTT.